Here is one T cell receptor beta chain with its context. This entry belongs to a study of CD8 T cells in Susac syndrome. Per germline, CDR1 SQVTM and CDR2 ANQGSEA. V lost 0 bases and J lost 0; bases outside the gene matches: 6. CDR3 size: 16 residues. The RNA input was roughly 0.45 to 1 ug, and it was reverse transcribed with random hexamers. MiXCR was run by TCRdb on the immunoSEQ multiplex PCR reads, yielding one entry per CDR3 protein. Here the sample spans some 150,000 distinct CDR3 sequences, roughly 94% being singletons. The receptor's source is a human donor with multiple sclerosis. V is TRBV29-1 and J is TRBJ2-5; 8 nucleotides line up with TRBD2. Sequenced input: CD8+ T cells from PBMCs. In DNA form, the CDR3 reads TGCAGCGTTGAAGATAGCTTAGCGGGGTACCAAGAGACCCAGTACTTC. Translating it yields CSVEDSLAGYQETQYF.